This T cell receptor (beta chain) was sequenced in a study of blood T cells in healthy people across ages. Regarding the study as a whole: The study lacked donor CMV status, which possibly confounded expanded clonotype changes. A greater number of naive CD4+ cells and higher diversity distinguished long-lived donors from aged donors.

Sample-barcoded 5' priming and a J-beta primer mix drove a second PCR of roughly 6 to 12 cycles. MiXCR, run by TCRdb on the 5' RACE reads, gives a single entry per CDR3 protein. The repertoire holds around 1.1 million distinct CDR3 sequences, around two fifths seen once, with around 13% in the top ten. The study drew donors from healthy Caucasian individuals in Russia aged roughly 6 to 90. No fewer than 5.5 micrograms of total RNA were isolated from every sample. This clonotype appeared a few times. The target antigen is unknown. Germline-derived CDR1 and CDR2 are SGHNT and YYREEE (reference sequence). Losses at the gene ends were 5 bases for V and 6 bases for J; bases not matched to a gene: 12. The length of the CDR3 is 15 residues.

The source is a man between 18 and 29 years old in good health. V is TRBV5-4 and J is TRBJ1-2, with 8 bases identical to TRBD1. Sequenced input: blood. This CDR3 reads CASSSKNRGIHGYTF. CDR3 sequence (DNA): TGTGCCAGCAGTTCTAAGAACAGGGGGATCCATGGCTACACCTTC.